The clone carrying this TCR beta chain was observed at least ten times. RNA transcripts served as template for amplifying TCR beta CDR3 sequences. RT-PCR in the first round used HTBI primers; a second-round multiplex PCR followed. TCRdb passed the multiplex PCR reads through MiXCR, listing each CDR3 protein once. The sample consists of about 550,000 distinct CDR3 sequences, under 45% of them appearing once. This entry is derived from a study of Graves' ophthalmopathy and Graves' hyperthyroidism. The V end was cut by 8 bases, the J end by 0 bases, with 10 bases between. The CDR3 runs to 13 residues. Germline assignment: CDR1 MNHNS and CDR2 SASEGT. Pregnancy or lactation, uncontrolled infections and other autoimmune diseases were grounds for excluding patients. Clinicians made diagnoses from clinical symptoms, serum thyroxine, TRAb, thyroid ultrasound and orbital computed tomography.

Sequenced material: peripheral blood or thyroid tissue (not recorded which). The sequence came from an adult man with Graves' hyperthyroidism. The gene calls are TRBV6-1 and TRBJ1-1; D is unresolved. The CDR3 sequence: CASALHVNTEAFF. CDR3 sequence (DNA): TGTGCCAGCGCCTTACATGTGAACACTGAAGCTTTCTTT.